This T cell receptor (beta chain) was observed in a study of cytomegalovirus exposure and HLA in healthy donors (dated by TCRdb to about 2017). Background for the entire study: According to an earlier analysis of around 600 of the donors, roughly 180 million T cells yielded roughly 100 million unique TCR beta sequences and less than 300 Gb of sequence data. An early release that covered fewer than 750 HLA-typed donors contained about 290 gigabases of sequencing data and 65 million to 100 million unique TCR sequences. Of the roughly 400 genotyped donors, 65% to 90% fell in the genetic ancestry cluster associated with self-reported Caucasian donors. The study aimed to test whether signatures of past pathogen exposure could be identified by cataloging public T cell receptors. The study profiled the T cell repertoires of about 640 subjects by immunosequencing and related them to cytomegalovirus serostatus. A separate validation cohort of roughly 120 different subjects was used in addition to the 666-subject first cohort. High-throughput TCR immunosequencing, statistical association of individual TCRs with disease status, and machine learning were combined to predict cytomegalovirus infection status. In a later analysis, previously published TCR beta repertoires from more than 500 donors were re-analyzed and high-resolution HLA genotyping was added so that TCR occurrence patterns could be studied. Rather than using new phenotypic data, the later analysis identified candidate immune exposures from TCR beta sequences and from how often those sequences occurred across donors. In an earlier analysis of 500 to 650 of the donors, high-throughput TCR beta sequencing was used to judge whether each TCR beta V gene segment behaved as functional or pseudogenic. Donor age, sex, ethnicity and CMV serostatus were compiled alongside the repertoire data. Genome-wide SNP genotypes for about 60% of the 666 donors were used in a later genetic analysis, which treated that subset as a discovery cohort. All discovery cohort repertoires had been generated using a single sequencing platform. Both class I and class II loci were covered by HLA typing, at four-digit resolution. The number of typed donors differed by locus: about 629-640 for A, B, C, DRB1 and DQB1; 522 for DQA1; around 580 for DPA1; and about 450 for DPB1. Roughly 5 DR-DQ haplotypes were treated as single units for association and clustering because of strong linkage in the cohort. On average, 235,054 unique TCR beta nucleotide sequences were sequenced per donor among about 400 genotyped donors of the cohort, with roughly a sixth of those sequences being non-productive. What the research found in general, with its limitations: A later analysis associated around 16,000 TCR beta sequences with specific HLA alleles at a false discovery rate of 0.05. In a later analysis, TCR association rates were found to vary across HLA loci, with the most associated TCRs seen for DRB1 alleles and the fewest for HLA-C alleles. The study gave a list of under 200 TCR beta chains associated with cytomegalovirus. Because counts were too low, roughly 16 rarely observed V segments, including chromosome 9 orphons, were left out of the earlier analysis of 500 to 750 of the donors. An association between a missense DCLRE1C variant and V-gene and J-gene trimming of TCR beta chains was found in a later genetic analysis and replicated in an independent cohort. HLA typing was unavailable for some donors at each locus, so association tests used only the typed subset. Because the 87-base-pair reads could not distinguish some IMGT-functional V segments, including TRBV6-2 and TRBV6-3, those segments were excluded. A group of highly shared sequence variants was considered likely to be a technical artifact of the sequencing pipeline. The classifier was reported to diagnose cytomegalovirus status with high specificity and sensitivity in both the original cohort and the validation cohort. The authors suggested that the approach could potentially be extended to other disease states and immunological phenotypes. A further reported finding was that TCR beta sequences accurately predicted the HLA-A and HLA-B alleles for most subjects in the first cohort. A later analysis reported that several top co-occurrence clusters appeared linked to parvovirus B19, influenza, CMV and Epstein-Barr virus. Three of the identified cytomegalovirus-associated TCR beta chains were confirmed in vitro to be specific for cytomegalovirus antigens. Sequencing depth was assumed to be roughly uniform across donors in the presence/absence analyses, though that assumption may not hold. Broadly in line with IMGT annotations, most TCR beta V segments showed up in productive rearrangements about 87% or about 30% of the time in an earlier analysis of about 500 of the donors. Most CMV-associated TCR beta chains appeared to be HLA-restricted in a later analysis, and the HLA associations seemed to be driven largely by CMV exposure. A later genetic analysis reported fewer N-insertions in productive TCRs among donors in an Asian-associated ancestry cluster than the roughly 640-donor mean. In a later analysis, HLA-associated TCR beta chains were found to be more clonally expanded and to have lower generation probabilities than equally common non-associated chains. Linkage disequilibrium might explain the correlated functional status among segregating V segments, but an unknown experimental factor could not be ruled out. Only TCR beta chains were sequenced in this cohort, and the absence of alpha or paired-chain data limited detectable features. While some public TCRs were present in many individuals, most TCR sequences turned up only very rarely across donors. Assigning TCR associations to individual alleles was difficult when HLA alleles, especially DR and DQ, strongly co-occurred. CMV serostatus was the only immune exposure information available for the cohort.

The cohort was made up of about 670 healthy bone marrow donors. All cohort members were sampled while nominally healthy, although unrecorded immune exposures were likely present. The donor was CMV seropositive and belonged to the group of 250 to 300 seropositive cohort members. Each donor provided a peripheral blood sample, and peripheral blood mononuclear cells were used for TCR beta sequencing. Genomic DNA was extracted from the blood cell samples with the Qiagen DNeasy Blood Extraction Kit. Concerning this clone: No antigen is known for it. Because it lacks the conserved phenylalanine or tryptophan at the end, this CDR3 is likely a read error.

Library creation used the immunoSEQ multiplex PCR assay. The multiplex PCR relied on a mix of 60 forward primers for TCR Vbeta segments and 13 reverse primers for TCR Jbeta segments. Amplification of the CDR3 region of rearranged TCR beta genes was performed with a multiplex PCR assay on genomic DNA. The Illumina HiSeq System was used to sequence the amplified TCR beta libraries as 87-base-pair reads. The published analysis was carried out like this. A later analysis counted about 80 million unique TCR beta chains across the 600 to 850 repertoires, and 9.5 million to 11 million of these chains were shared by at least two donors. A nearest-neighbor algorithm error-corrected the raw reads and collapsed the reads into unique sequences, merging closely related sequences to remove PCR and sequencing errors. V, D and J gene segments were assigned by aligning CDR3 sequences to IMGT reference sequences. Each retained sequence needed at least a six-nucleotide match to both a V gene segment and a J gene segment. A rearrangement was called productive if the CDR3 had no stop codons and remained in frame with V and J, and every other rearrangement was called non-productive. CDR3 was defined by IMGT convention, running from the second conserved V-encoded cysteine to the conserved J-encoded phenylalanine. Sequences without an unambiguous match to a single V gene segment were excluded from the earlier analysis of 587 of the donors. In an earlier analysis of a few hundred of the donors, V segments were called functional above 56.7% productive rearrangements and were called segregating when the between-donor standard deviation exceeded 5%. To diagnose cytomegalovirus status from the catalog of TCR beta chain sequences, a statistical classification framework was built. A later analysis assigned V and J genes by comparing TCR nucleotide sequences with IMGT/GENE-DB human TR gene sequences. The TCRdist pipeline was used in a later analysis to assign CDR3 sequences and most-parsimonious VDJ recombination scenarios. In a later analysis, each TCR beta chain was defined by its CDR3 amino acid sequence together with its V-gene family, and reads without a unique V-gene family were excluded. In a later analysis, nearly 600 highly shared, low-generation-probability nucleotide sequences were removed to address suspected cross-contamination and a sequencing artifact. In a later analysis, a clonal expansion index was calculated for each public chain from normalized within-repertoire ranks of inferred template counts. A later analysis computed generation probabilities with a VDJ recombination model fitted to out-of-frame rearrangements, and checked the results against IGoR. A later analysis scored TCR-TCR, TCR-HLA and TCR-CMV co-occurrence with hypergeometric tests, applying a repertoire-size bias correction to TCR pairs. In a later analysis, false discovery rates were estimated by permuting HLA or CMV assignments 20 times. In a later analysis, co-occurring TCRs were grouped using DBSCAN, and TCRdist sequence similarity was added for clustering within HLA-allele-positive subsets. Repertoires with fewer than 30,000 or more than 120,000 public chains were left out of co-occurrence clustering, as were five repertoires with anomalous nucleotide sharing. TCRdb stores this immuneACCESS table with in-frame sequences only. Part of the clones is absent; in the studies checked, under half of the shortfall reflects unresolved V genes, and no reason is known for the rest. For V, J and clone size, that table is used; D and trimming come from the DNA. The sample table contains 55,000 to 70,000 clones; only one count was recorded for 74% of them. In total, the top ten clones hold roughly 11% of the sample.

The germline V gene (reference sequence) specifies GTSNPN as CDR1 and SVGIG as CDR2. Ends trimmed: V by 3 bases, J by 8 bases; bases unmatched to a gene: 2. The CDR3 totals 11 residues, both ends included. Of the read, only the CDR3 DNA is kept; its 33 bases are in frame from base 1. This sequence originates from a woman aged 60-75 years in good health and CMV-seropositive. In this chain, TRBV30 is recombined with TRBJ1-2, and TRBD1 matches 8 of the central bases. The sequencing input was PBMCs. CDR3 reads: CAWSDRGGYTV. The DNA reads as follows: TGTGCCTGGAGCGACAGGGGAGGCTACACCGTC.